This section outlines one TCR beta chain sequence together with its context. The source of the sample is a study of blood T cells in healthy people across ages. The CDR3 has 15 amino acids. Germline CDR1 is MGHDK and CDR2 is SYGVNS. The V end was cut by 6 bases, the J end by 4 bases, with 19 bases between. PCR was performed a second time for roughly 7 to 11 cycles using a sample-barcoded 5' primer and a J-beta primer mix. Each CDR3 protein gets one entry after TCRdb re-called the 5' RACE reads with MiXCR. The sample has more than 650,000 distinct CDR3 sequences; 40% to 65% are singletons. This clonotype was obtained from a man older than 75 in good health. The V gene is TRBV25-1, the J gene TRBJ2-7; D is possibly TRBD1 or TRBD2 (6 bases each). The sequencing sample was made of blood. The CDR3 protein is CASSERRVGAYEQYF. The CDR3 coding sequence is TGTGCCAGCAGCGAACGGAGGGTGGGGGCATACGAGCAGTACTTC.